This is a list of T cell receptor beta chains from one sample in a study of T cell responses to AZD1222 COVID-19 vaccine. The data were produced by immunoSEQ multiplex PCR, yet TCRdb's version contains in-frame clones alone and is incomplete. Here the sample spans 150,000 to 200,000 clones, about 89% being singletons. The sample here was peripheral blood, taken on day 0 of AZD1222 vaccination. Source of these receptors: an adult in good health. CDR3s include the opening cysteine and the closing phenylalanine or tryptophan. The order of the fields is V gene, J gene, D gene, clone size, CDR3 DNA, CDR3 protein. D genes are given only for firm matches. Some rows have no size entry. The others give once, few or many, or a class for an expanded clone.

v_gene: TRBV19
j_gene: TRBJ2-4
d_gene: TRBD1
abundance: -
CDR3nt: TGTGCCAGTAGCCCGGACAGGATCAAAAACATTCAGTACTTC
CDR3aa: CASSPDRIKNIQYF

v_gene: TRBV5-4
j_gene: TRBJ1-6
d_gene: -
abundance: -
CDR3nt: TGTGCCAGCAGCATAGACATGGGAAATTCACCCCTCCACTTT
CDR3aa: CASSIDMGNSPLHF

v_gene: TRBV28
j_gene: TRBJ2-7
d_gene: -
abundance: -
CDR3nt: TGTGCCAGCAGTACGGCGACGGTACAGTACTTC
CDR3aa: CASSTATVQYF

v_gene: TRBV4-2
j_gene: TRBJ1-1
d_gene: -
abundance: -
CDR3nt: TGTGCCAGCAGCCAAGACCCACAGGGCCCCGAAGCTTTCTTT
CDR3aa: CASSQDPQGPEAFF

v_gene: TRBV28
j_gene: TRBJ1-6
d_gene: -
abundance: -
CDR3nt: TGTGCCAGCAGTTACCTCTTCGATTCACCCCTCCACTTT
CDR3aa: CASSYLFDSPLHF

v_gene: TRBV28
j_gene: TRBJ2-5
d_gene: TRBD2
abundance: -
CDR3nt: TGTGCCAGCAGTTTTGGTGGACTAGTCCAAGAGACCCAGTACTTC
CDR3aa: CASSFGGLVQETQYF

v_gene: TRBV24-1
j_gene: TRBJ1-1
d_gene: -
abundance: -
CDR3nt: TGTGCCACCAGTGATTTGCAAAAAGCTTTCTTT
CDR3aa: CATSDLQKAFF

v_gene: TRBV9
j_gene: TRBJ2-7
d_gene: -
abundance: -
CDR3nt: TGTGCCAGCAGCGTAACGGGCAGCTCCTACGAGCAGTACTTC
CDR3aa: CASSVTGSSYEQYF

v_gene: TRBV9
j_gene: TRBJ2-5
d_gene: -
abundance: -
CDR3nt: TGTGCCAGCAGCGTAGCTTTGGCAGGACGGGAGACCCAGTACTTC
CDR3aa: CASSVALAGRETQYF

v_gene: TRBV30
j_gene: TRBJ2-1
d_gene: TRBD2
abundance: -
CDR3nt: TGTGCCTGGAGTGTAAAGGGCGGGGGGGCGAATGAGCAGTTCTTC
CDR3aa: CAWSVKGGGANEQFF

v_gene: TRBV27
j_gene: TRBJ2-2
d_gene: TRBD1
abundance: -
CDR3nt: TGTGCCAGCAGTTGGGGCCCCAGGACAGGGATCCCCGGGGAGCTGTTTTTT
CDR3aa: CASSWGPRTGIPGELFF

v_gene: TRBV6-4
j_gene: TRBJ2-3
d_gene: -
abundance: -
CDR3nt: TGTGCCAGCAGTGAAAGTGGCGGGAACACAGATACGCAGTATTTT
CDR3aa: CASSESGGNTDTQYF

v_gene: TRBV28
j_gene: TRBJ1-2
d_gene: TRBD1
abundance: -
CDR3nt: TGTGCCAGCAGCCTAGGACAGGCCTATGGCTACACCTTC
CDR3aa: CASSLGQAYGYTF

v_gene: TRBV7-2
j_gene: TRBJ1-6
d_gene: TRBD1
abundance: -
CDR3nt: TGTGCCAGCAGCTTCCGACAGGGGGTCAATTCACCCCTCCACTTT
CDR3aa: CASSFRQGVNSPLHF

v_gene: TRBV28
j_gene: TRBJ1-5
d_gene: -
abundance: -
CDR3nt: TGTGCCAGCAGTTCAGCCAATCGGCCCCAGCATTTT
CDR3aa: CASSSANRPQHF

v_gene: TRBV5-1
j_gene: TRBJ2-1
d_gene: TRBD1
abundance: -
CDR3nt: TGCGCCAGCAGCCGGCGACAGGGGAGCGGGCAGTTCTTC
CDR3aa: CASSRRQGSGQFF

v_gene: TRBV5-1
j_gene: TRBJ2-3
d_gene: TRBD1
abundance: -
CDR3nt: TGCGCCAGCAGCTTTTCAGGGGGCGCTGGCACAGATACGCAGTATTTT
CDR3aa: CASSFSGGAGTDTQYF

v_gene: TRBV28
j_gene: TRBJ2-1
d_gene: -
abundance: -
CDR3nt: TGTGCCAGCAGTTTATCTCTGGGTGAGCAGTTCTTC
CDR3aa: CASSLSLGEQFF

v_gene: TRBV5-1
j_gene: TRBJ2-3
d_gene: -
abundance: -
CDR3nt: TGCGCCAGCAGCCCGACTTCTGACCCCTCGGGGCCAGATACGCAGTATTTT
CDR3aa: CASSPTSDPSGPDTQYF

v_gene: TRBV28
j_gene: TRBJ1-1
d_gene: TRBD1
abundance: once
CDR3nt: TGTGCCAGCAGTCAAACAGGGGCGGGAAACACTGAAGCTTTCTTT
CDR3aa: CASSQTGAGNTEAFF

v_gene: TRBV11-2
j_gene: TRBJ1-1
d_gene: TRBD1
abundance: -
CDR3nt: TGTGCCAGCAGCTTAGACAGGGGGGCTGAAGCTTTCTTT
CDR3aa: CASSLDRGAEAFF

v_gene: TRBV30
j_gene: TRBJ2-2
d_gene: -
abundance: -
CDR3nt: TGTGCCTGGAGTTTGCCCGGAAGGGGGAACACCGGGGAGCTGTTTTTT
CDR3aa: CAWSLPGRGNTGELFF

v_gene: TRBV18
j_gene: TRBJ2-7
d_gene: -
abundance: few
CDR3nt: TGTGCCAGCTCACCGGTCAGGGCCTACGAGCAGTACTTC
CDR3aa: CASSPVRAYEQYF

v_gene: TRBV9
j_gene: TRBJ2-1
d_gene: TRBD1
abundance: -
CDR3nt: TGTGCCTCCGACAGGGGGCCCGGAAGGGTAAACAATGAGCAGTTCTTC
CDR3aa: CASDRGPGRVNNEQFF

v_gene: TRBV7-8
j_gene: TRBJ1-1
d_gene: -
abundance: -
CDR3nt: TGTGCCAGCACCCTCGGTTCGGGGGGGCACACTGAAGCTTTCTTT
CDR3aa: CASTLGSGGHTEAFF

v_gene: TRBV5-4
j_gene: TRBJ1-5
d_gene: TRBD1
abundance: few
CDR3nt: TGTGCCAGCAGCTTGGCAGGGGGCGGGCAGCCCCAGCATTTT
CDR3aa: CASSLAGGGQPQHF

v_gene: TRBV30
j_gene: TRBJ1-1
d_gene: -
abundance: -
CDR3nt: TGTGCCTGGAGTGTAAAGGTACCGAACACTGAAGCTTTCTTT
CDR3aa: CAWSVKVPNTEAFF

v_gene: TRBV3-1/TRBV3-2
j_gene: TRBJ2-2
d_gene: -
abundance: -
CDR3nt: TGTGCCAGCAGCCGGGGGGGCACCCGGACCGGGGAGCTGTTTTTT
CDR3aa: CASSRGGTRTGELFF

v_gene: TRBV4-1
j_gene: TRBJ1-3
d_gene: -
abundance: -
CDR3nt: TGCGCCAGCAGCCAAGATTATTACTCTGGAAACACCATATATTTT
CDR3aa: CASSQDYYSGNTIYF

v_gene: TRBV27
j_gene: TRBJ1-6
d_gene: -
abundance: once
CDR3nt: TGTGCCAGCAGTTTATCCCGCCAATCACCCCTCCACTTT
CDR3aa: CASSLSRQSPLHF

v_gene: TRBV30
j_gene: TRBJ2-6
d_gene: -
abundance: once
CDR3nt: TGTGCCTGGAGACGGGGGCCCTCTCACAACAACGTCCTGACTTTC
CDR3aa: CAWRRGPSHNNVLTF

v_gene: TRBV29-1
j_gene: TRBJ2-6
d_gene: TRBD1
abundance: -
CDR3nt: TGCAGCGTTGCCCGTACAGGGGCAGGGGCCAACGTCCTGACTTTC
CDR3aa: CSVARTGAGANVLTF

v_gene: TRBV3-1/TRBV3-2
j_gene: TRBJ1-5
d_gene: -
abundance: -
CDR3nt: TGTGCCAGCAGCCAGGGACCGAATCGTGAGCCCCAGCATTTT
CDR3aa: CASSQGPNREPQHF

v_gene: TRBV7-9
j_gene: TRBJ1-1
d_gene: -
abundance: -
CDR3nt: TGTGCCAGCAGCTTTCGGCCGGTTGACAACACTGAAGCTTTCTTT
CDR3aa: CASSFRPVDNTEAFF

v_gene: TRBV4-2
j_gene: TRBJ1-2
d_gene: -
abundance: -
CDR3nt: TGTGCCAGCAGCCAACTAGTGGATAACTATGGCTACACCTTC
CDR3aa: CASSQLVDNYGYTF

v_gene: TRBV6-5
j_gene: TRBJ1-4
d_gene: -
abundance: -
CDR3nt: TGTGCCAGCAGTTACTCCGAGGCTTCAACAAGGGAAAAACTGTTTTTT
CDR3aa: CASSYSEASTREKLFF

v_gene: TRBV6-4
j_gene: TRBJ2-2
d_gene: TRBD1
abundance: -
CDR3nt: TGTGCCAGCAGCCCTGACAGGGGGATAGCCGGGGAGCTGTTTTTT
CDR3aa: CASSPDRGIAGELFF

v_gene: TRBV5-5
j_gene: TRBJ1-4
d_gene: TRBD1
abundance: once
CDR3nt: TGTGCCAGCAGACGGACAGGGGGCGAAAAACTGTTTTTT
CDR3aa: CASRRTGGEKLFF

v_gene: TRBV28
j_gene: TRBJ1-4
d_gene: TRBD1
abundance: -
CDR3nt: TGTGCCAGCAGTACCGGAGGAGGACAGGGGGGTGAAAAACTGTTTTTT
CDR3aa: CASSTGGGQGGEKLFF

v_gene: TRBV5-1
j_gene: TRBJ1-1
d_gene: TRBD1
abundance: -
CDR3nt: TGCGCCAGCAGCTCGGCGACAGGGAATACTGAAGCTTTCTTT
CDR3aa: CASSSATGNTEAFF

v_gene: TRBV27
j_gene: TRBJ1-6
d_gene: TRBD1
abundance: once
CDR3nt: TGTGCCAGCAGTTTATATCCCCGACAGGGGAATTCACCCCTCCACTTT
CDR3aa: CASSLYPRQGNSPLHF

v_gene: TRBV19
j_gene: TRBJ2-7
d_gene: -
abundance: -
CDR3nt: TGTGCCAGTAGTATAGGCGCCAGGGGTACCTACGAGCAGTACTTC
CDR3aa: CASSIGARGTYEQYF

v_gene: TRBV6-5
j_gene: TRBJ1-4
d_gene: -
abundance: -
CDR3nt: TGTGCCAGCAGTTACGCGACAGCAACTAATGAAAAACTGTTTTTT
CDR3aa: CASSYATATNEKLFF

v_gene: TRBV9
j_gene: TRBJ2-2
d_gene: TRBD2
abundance: -
CDR3nt: TGTGCCAGCAGCGTGGAGGCGGGAGCCGTAACCGGGGAGCTGTTTTTT
CDR3aa: CASSVEAGAVTGELFF

v_gene: TRBV7-2
j_gene: TRBJ1-1
d_gene: -
abundance: -
CDR3nt: TGTGCCAGCAGCTTAGCAGGGTTGAACACTGAAGCTTTCTTT
CDR3aa: CASSLAGLNTEAFF

v_gene: TRBV9
j_gene: TRBJ1-3
d_gene: -
abundance: -
CDR3nt: TGTGCCAGCAGCGTAGTTGGGGGAAACACCATATATTTT
CDR3aa: CASSVVGGNTIYF

v_gene: TRBV19
j_gene: TRBJ1-1
d_gene: -
abundance: -
CDR3nt: TGTGCCAGTAGTATAGATCCCACAGACCTGAACACTGAAGCTTTCTTT
CDR3aa: CASSIDPTDLNTEAFF

v_gene: TRBV7-3
j_gene: TRBJ2-1
d_gene: TRBD1
abundance: -
CDR3nt: TGTGCCAGCAGCCCAGGGGGACCCCCGGCCCTAAGGGAGCAGTTCTTC
CDR3aa: CASSPGGPPALREQFF

v_gene: TRBV5-6
j_gene: TRBJ1-1
d_gene: -
abundance: -
CDR3nt: TGTGCCAGCAGCCCCTGGAGTATAGGGGAGCGAGAAGCTTTCTTT
CDR3aa: CASSPWSIGEREAFF

v_gene: TRBV5-4
j_gene: TRBJ1-1
d_gene: TRBD1
abundance: -
CDR3nt: TGTGCCAGCAGCTTCCTTAACAGGGGCGCGGGCACTGAAGCTTTCTTT
CDR3aa: CASSFLNRGAGTEAFF

v_gene: TRBV28
j_gene: TRBJ1-2
d_gene: -
abundance: -
CDR3nt: TGTGCCAGGACCGAAATAGCTAACTATGGCTACACCTTC
CDR3aa: CARTEIANYGYTF

v_gene: TRBV24-1
j_gene: TRBJ1-5
d_gene: -
abundance: -
CDR3nt: TGTGCCACCAGTGAAGAGGGACGGGGCAATCAGCCCCAGCATTTT
CDR3aa: CATSEEGRGNQPQHF

v_gene: TRBV5-4
j_gene: TRBJ1-3
d_gene: -
abundance: -
CDR3nt: TGTGCCAGCAGCTTTGCAGGGGCTGGAAACACCATATATTTT
CDR3aa: CASSFAGAGNTIYF

v_gene: TRBV15
j_gene: TRBJ2-3
d_gene: TRBD1
abundance: -
CDR3nt: TGTGCCACCTATGACAGGGGATTGGGAGATACGCAGTATTTT
CDR3aa: CATYDRGLGDTQYF

v_gene: TRBV3-1/TRBV3-2
j_gene: TRBJ2-7
d_gene: TRBD2
abundance: -
CDR3nt: TGTGCCAGCAGCCCCGTTAGCGGGAAACTCCCGCTCGAGCAGTACTTC
CDR3aa: CASSPVSGKLPLEQYF